This is a list of T cell receptor beta chains from one sample in a study of blood T cell repertoires in COVID-19. The repertoire was sequenced with immunoSEQ multiplex PCR; TCRdb's copy has only in-frame clones and lacks some. The table includes a few hundred thousand clones, about 82% detected once. Sequencing was carried out using peripheral blood. The receptors come from a man older than 75 with acute or convalescent COVID-19. Both conserved end residues are part of each CDR3. The D gene is left open where the match is weak. Clone size is stated in some rows and not others, as once, few, many or a class when expanded.

DNA | CDR3 | J | V | D | size
TGTGCCAGCAGTCCACACTTGGGGGGGGTTGGCTCACCCCTCCACTTT | CASSPHLGGVGSPLHF | TRBJ1-6 | TRBV28 | NA | NA
TGTGCCAGCTCACCTTACAGGGGTACTGGGGCCAACGTCCTGACTTTC | CASSPYRGTGANVLTF | TRBJ2-6 | TRBV18 | TRBD1 | once
TGCGCCAGCAGCTTGGCCCCAGGGGGCGGGGGGGCAGATACGCAGTATTTT | CASSLAPGGGGADTQYF | TRBJ2-3 | TRBV5-1 | NA | NA
TGTGCCAGCCGACAGGGGGATTTAACTGAAGCTTTCTTT | CASRQGDLTEAFF | TRBJ1-1 | TRBV9 | TRBD1 | NA
TGTGCCAGCAGTGACGGTAATAGGGGTCAGCCCCAGCATTTT | CASSDGNRGQPQHF | TRBJ1-5 | TRBV2 | NA | NA
TGTGCCAGTAGTATGGAGACAGGGGCCGACTATGGCTACACCTTC | CASSMETGADYGYTF | TRBJ1-2 | TRBV19 | TRBD1 | NA
TGCGCCAGCAGCCAAGGAGCACAAGGGGGCAATCAGCCCCAGCATTTT | CASSQGAQGGNQPQHF | TRBJ1-5 | TRBV4-3 | NA | NA
TGTGCCAGCAGCCAAGGGGACCTAGCGGGAGTACTCAACGAGCAGTACTTC | CASSQGDLAGVLNEQYF | TRBJ2-7 | TRBV4-2 | TRBD2 | NA
TGTGCCAGCAGCTTCGGGCAGGGGTTTACCGGGGAGCTGTTTTTT | CASSFGQGFTGELFF | TRBJ2-2 | TRBV7-2 | NA | NA
TGTGCCAGTAGTATCAGGACAGGGTTGAATACCGGGGAGCTGTTTTTT | CASSIRTGLNTGELFF | TRBJ2-2 | TRBV19 | TRBD1 | NA
TGCAGCGCCCCTCAGGGGGAGGACACTGAAGCTTTCTTT | CSAPQGEDTEAFF | TRBJ1-1 | TRBV29-1 | TRBD1 | NA
TGCGCCAGCAGTAGTGGGACAGGGACCTATGGCTACACCTTC | CASSSGTGTYGYTF | TRBJ1-2 | TRBV5-1 | TRBD1 | NA
TGTGCCAGCAGTTCACAGGGGGTCCATCCCCAACTGTTTTTT | CASSSQGVHPQLFF | TRBJ1-4 | TRBV2 | TRBD1 | once
TGTGCCAGCAGCATAGGACAGCTCTCTAATGAAAAACTGTTTTTT | CASSIGQLSNEKLFF | TRBJ1-4 | TRBV7-2 | NA | NA
TGTGCCAGCAGCGCTGGACAAACGATTGGCTACACCTTC | CASSAGQTIGYTF | TRBJ1-2 | TRBV14 | NA | NA
TGTGCCAGCAGCTTGGAGGGGGGGTTCTCCTACGAGCAGTACTTC | CASSLEGGFSYEQYF | TRBJ2-7 | TRBV11-2 | NA | NA
TGTGCCAGCAGCTTAGCGGCTTACGAGCAGTACTTC | CASSLAAYEQYF | TRBJ2-7 | TRBV5-6 | NA | NA
TGTGCCAGTAGTACAGGGACAGGGGGCGGTCAGCCCCAGCATTTT | CASSTGTGGGQPQHF | TRBJ1-5 | TRBV19 | TRBD1 | once
TGTGCCACCAGTGATGGGGGGACAGGGAACTATGGCTACACCTTC | CATSDGGTGNYGYTF | TRBJ1-2 | TRBV24-1 | TRBD1 | once
TGTGCCAGCAGTTTCGCGGGAGGGGGAAATGAGCAGTTCTTC | CASSFAGGGNEQFF | TRBJ2-1 | TRBV28 | TRBD2 | NA
TGTGCCAGCAGTGATGGGGGGTCGATGAACACTGAAGCTTTCTTT | CASSDGGSMNTEAFF | TRBJ1-1 | TRBV2 | NA | NA
TGCGCCAGCAGTGACCCGGACAGCCCTAGAGCTTTCTTT | CASSDPDSPRAFF | TRBJ1-1 | TRBV10-1 | NA | NA
TGTGCCAGCAGCTTAGGTCAGTTCTATGGCTACACCTTC | CASSLGQFYGYTF | TRBJ1-2 | TRBV7-9 | NA | NA
TGTGCCAGCAGTTACGTCTACAGGTACGAGCAGTACTTC | CASSYVYRYEQYF | TRBJ2-7 | TRBV6-6 | NA | NA
TGTGCCAGCAGCGTAGGCGGGACAGGGAATGGAGAGACCCAGTACTTC | CASSVGGTGNGETQYF | TRBJ2-5 | TRBV9 | TRBD1 | NA
TGTGCCACCAGCAGAGATCTGGAGACAGATAGCAATCAGCCCCAGCATTTT | CATSRDLETDSNQPQHF | TRBJ1-5 | TRBV15 | NA | NA
TGTGCCAGCAGCCAAGGGGACATCATCAAGGAAAAACTGTTTTTT | CASSQGDIIKEKLFF | TRBJ1-4 | TRBV27 | NA | NA
TGTGCCAGCAGCCTCTCGCTAGCGGCCTCCTACAATGAGCAGTTCTTC | CASSLSLAASYNEQFF | TRBJ2-1 | TRBV3-1/TRBV3-2 | TRBD2 | NA
TGTGCCACCTCTCCCGCCGAGGACAGGGATTCACCCCTCCACTTT | CATSPAEDRDSPLHF | TRBJ1-6 | TRBV24-1 | TRBD1 | once
TGTGCCAGCTCACCGAGGAGGGGTGGCTATGGCTACACCTTC | CASSPRRGGYGYTF | TRBJ1-2 | TRBV18 | NA | few
TGTGCCAGCCTCCAGGCTCTGAACACTGAAGCTTTCTTT | CASLQALNTEAFF | TRBJ1-1 | TRBV7-9 | NA | NA
TGTGCCAGCAGTTCCAGGGCGAGGGAAAAACTGTTTTTT | CASSSRAREKLFF | TRBJ1-4 | TRBV27 | NA | NA
TGTGCCAGCAGGGTACAGGGTGCGGACACCGGGGAGCTGTTTTTT | CASRVQGADTGELFF | TRBJ2-2 | TRBV28 | NA | NA
TGTGCCAGCAGCCAAGATACGGGACGGGACAGGATCTTC | CASSQDTGRDRIF | TRBJ1-2 | TRBV4-2 | TRBD1 | NA
TGTGCCAGCAGCCCACCTGGAGCCGGGGAGCTGTTTTTT | CASSPPGAGELFF | TRBJ2-2 | TRBV3-1/TRBV3-2 | NA | NA
TGTGCCAGCAGTTCCGGGAGCGGGGGAACCTACAATGAGCAGTTCTTC | CASSSGSGGTYNEQFF | TRBJ2-1 | TRBV28 | TRBD2 | NA
TGTGCCAGTAGTATCGGGACAGGAGGATGGTCCTATGGCTACACCTTC | CASSIGTGGWSYGYTF | TRBJ1-2 | TRBV19 | TRBD1 | NA
TGTGCCAGTAGGGAGGGGAGGACTAGCGGGAGAGAGACCCAGTACTTC | CASREGRTSGRETQYF | TRBJ2-5 | TRBV7-8 | TRBD2 | NA
TGTGCCAGCAACGACAGGGGAGGCCCTCACGAGCAGTACTTC | CASNDRGGPHEQYF | TRBJ2-7 | TRBV3-1/TRBV3-2 | TRBD1 | NA
TGTGCCAGCAGCCAAGAGACTTATTTGAATACGCAGTATTTT | CASSQETYLNTQYF | TRBJ2-3 | TRBV3-1/TRBV3-2 | NA | once
TGTGCCAGTTCTAGCGGTATGTTACAAGAGACCCAGTACTTC | CASSSGMLQETQYF | TRBJ2-5 | TRBV2 | TRBD2 | NA
TGCGCCAGCAGCCAGCGGGGGGACAGTAATTCACCCCTCCACTTT | CASSQRGDSNSPLHF | TRBJ1-6 | TRBV4-1 | TRBD1 | once
TGTGCCAGTAGTATCTCGGGCTACGAGCAGTACTTC | CASSISGYEQYF | TRBJ2-7 | TRBV19 | NA | NA
TGTGCCACGCATACAGGGAAGGGGGCAGATACGCAGTATTTT | CATHTGKGADTQYF | TRBJ2-3 | TRBV18 | NA | NA
TGCGCCAGCAGCCCCGGGACAGGGGCAATAAACATTCAGTACTTC | CASSPGTGAINIQYF | TRBJ2-4 | TRBV5-1 | TRBD1 | NA
TGTGCCAGCAGCTCACAGGGGGCTAGCTATGGCTACACCTTC | CASSSQGASYGYTF | TRBJ1-2 | TRBV7-8 | TRBD1 | NA
TGTGCCAGCAGTAAACTAAATAGCAATCAGCCCCAGCATTTT | CASSKLNSNQPQHF | TRBJ1-5 | TRBV28 | NA | NA
TGTGCCAGTCGGACAGTTGCTTATAGCAATCAGCCCCAGCATTTT | CASRTVAYSNQPQHF | TRBJ1-5 | TRBV19 | NA | NA
TGTGCCAGCTCACCACTAGCGGCGAACACCGGGGAGCTGTTTTTT | CASSPLAANTGELFF | TRBJ2-2 | TRBV18 | NA | NA
TGTGCCAGCAGTTTTAAATGGGAGACAGGGTCCAGTGAGCAGTTCTTC | CASSFKWETGSSEQFF | TRBJ2-1 | TRBV28 | TRBD1 | NA
TGTGCCACCAGTGATCCTCAGGGTTACACAGATACGCAGTATTTT | CATSDPQGYTDTQYF | TRBJ2-3 | TRBV24-1 | NA | NA
TGTGCCACCAGCCGTGGGGCAGGGAACACCTTC | CATSRGAGNTF | TRBJ1-2 | TRBV15 | NA | NA
TGTGCCAGCAGTAACAGGGGGCGAGAGACCCAGTACTTC | CASSNRGRETQYF | TRBJ2-5 | TRBV6-5 | TRBD1 | NA
TGTGCAAGTCGCTTCCAGGGGGCGAGCTCTGGAAACACCATATATTTT | CASRFQGASSGNTIYF | TRBJ1-3 | TRBV12-2 | NA | once
TGTGCCAGCAGTTACGGTGGGGCCAATTCACCCCTCCACTTT | CASSYGGANSPLHF | TRBJ1-6 | TRBV6-5 | NA | NA
TGCAGCGTCGTACAGGGTAAGACTGAAGCTTTCTTT | CSVVQGKTEAFF | TRBJ1-1 | TRBV29-1 | NA | NA
TGTGCCAGCAGTAAAGGGCTGGCTAATGAAAAACTGTTTTTT | CASSKGLANEKLFF | TRBJ1-4 | TRBV2 | NA | NA
TGCAGTGTGGGACAGACCACTGAAGCTTTCTTT | CSVGQTTEAFF | TRBJ1-1 | TRBV20-1 | TRBD1 | NA
TGTGCCAGCAGCGCCCTTGGGGGGGAGCAGTACTTC | CASSALGGEQYF | TRBJ2-7 | TRBV9 | NA | NA
TGCGCCAGCAGCCCTGGCCGGGCTAATGAAAAACTGTTTTTT | CASSPGRANEKLFF | TRBJ1-4 | TRBV5-1 | NA | NA